This TCR beta chain was recovered during a study of vaccination effects on CD4 cells after COVID-19 (dated by TCRdb to between 2021 and 2022). Describing the broader study: Post-vaccine samples across the study were collected a median of 72 days after the second dose, with a range of 14 to 241. A total of some eleven COVID-19 convalescent patients and a handful of SARS-CoV-2-naive healthy vaccine recipients were included in the full study. SARS-CoV-2 spike-specific CD4+ TCR repertoires from before and after mRNA vaccination were compared in COVID-19 convalescent patients and in infection-naive vaccine recipients. Cultures from other donors in the study were sequenced using the Oncomine TCR Beta short-read assay on an Illumina iSeq 100.

Receptor amplification or capture employed the immunoSEQ multiplex PCR assay. TCR beta CDR3 sequencing was performed on DNA from the cultured, isolated CD4+ T cells. The authors processed their data as follows. Non-productive TCR sequences were removed, reads were trimmed to the CDR3 region, and CDR3s of at least 7 amino acids were retained. Antigen-specific clonotypes were identified with the MANAFEST web app by comparing expansion in peptide wells against reference cultures. Positive clones required FDR<0.05 expansion versus reference and all other wells, odds ratio above 5, and frequency above 0.1% in two replicate wells. Clonotypes significantly expanded in SARS-CoV-2 spike wells and in at least one common cold coronavirus spike condition were defined as cross-reactive. CDR3 similarity was assessed by Levenshtein distance with the stringdist R package, and unrooted trees were built with ape in R 3.6.1. In TCRdb, the immuneACCESS table is reduced to in-frame sequences with V and J assigned. These tables do not hold every clone; where another copy was compared, an unresolved V gene accounts for under half, and the others remain unexplained. That table is the source of V, J and clone size, and D and trimming were worked out from the DNA. Here the sample has around 65,000 clones; 55% to 85% occur a single time. 1% to 1.5% of the sample comes from the top ten.

The CDR3, from cysteine to phenylalanine, totals 15 residues. Only CDR3 DNA is held: 45 bases, read in frame from base 1. CDR1 KGHSH and CDR2 LQKENI are derived from the germline V gene. The junction carries 13 bases between V and J, which are trimmed by 3 bases and 7 bases respectively. On this clone: Its antigen has not been determined. No qualities accompany the bases; no much larger clone lies one base away.

What the work shows at the level of the full study, not this receptor alone: At late post-vaccination timepoints, both infection-induced and vaccine-induced clones showed marked clonal contraction, consistent with waning T cell responses. The study was limited by a small number of convalescent patients and lacked early post-infection timepoints. Among healthy vaccine recipients, nearly all vaccine-induced clones were SARS-CoV-2 mono-reactive, and only 1 of 255 was cross-reactive with common cold coronaviruses.

The ViraFEST assay stimulated PBMC with viral peptide pools and then used TCR sequencing to identify antigen-specific CD4+ T cell clonotypes by expansion. After more than 9 days of culture, CD4+ T cells were isolated with the EasySep CD4+ T cell isolation kit. Participants received two doses of either the BNT162b2 or the mRNA-1273 mRNA SARS-CoV-2 vaccine. None of the healthy vaccine recipients had a prior SARS-CoV-2 infection, which was confirmed by nucleocapsid antibody tests that came back negative both before and after vaccination. A few million PBMC per well were cultured with 8.5 to 10 ug/ml peptides in IMDM containing roughly 5% human AB serum, around 9.7 IU/ml IL-2 and gentamicin. Half of the culture medium was replaced with fresh IL-2-containing medium on days 3 and 7. Unless noted otherwise, every peptide stimulation condition was grown in triplicate wells. PBMC were separated from whole blood using Ficoll-Paque Plus gradient centrifugation and were then either cryopreserved at -140C or used fresh. The overlapping peptide pools covered the spike proteins of SARS-CoV-2 and of the common cold coronaviruses HCoV-NL63, HCoV-OC43 and HCoV-229E. The QIAamp micro DNA kit was used to extract genomic DNA from the cultured CD4+ T cells.

Material: CD4+ T cells from PBMCs cultured with HCoV-229E spike peptides, obtained after COVID-19 vaccination. The sample's cell subset or site label, in plain terms: HCoV-229E spike overlapping peptide pool stimulation. This TCR was recovered from a human donor who received a COVID-19 vaccine. The chain is assembled from TRBV18 and TRBJ1-6; the D gene is not confidently resolved. For the CDR3, the sequence is CASSPSDGENSPLHF. Read as DNA, the sequence is TGTGCCAGCTCACCTTCCGACGGTGAGAATTCACCCCTCCACTTT.